These 22 T cell receptor beta chains were sequenced from one sample in a study of pediatric ulcerative colitis. Produced via immunoSEQ multiplex PCR; TCRdb's table is partial and in-frame only. Among about 60,000 clones listed, 80% to 90% were seen once. What was sequenced was blood. The source is a boy aged 5 to 17 who was a control in a study of pediatric ulcerative colitis.

Here the CDR3 reads CASSFGHGTHEKLFF. The CDR3 DNA reads TGCGCCAGCAGCTTTGGACACGGGACACATGAAAAACTGTTTTTT. The chain recombines TRBV5-1 with TRBJ1-4; D may be TRBD1 (6 bases). From germline, CDR1 is SGHRS and CDR2 YFSETQ. This CDR3 contains 15 residues. V lost 2 bases and J 6 bases, leaving 14 bases between the germline ends.

In DNA form, the CDR3 reads TGTGCCAGCTCGAACGAACTGGGAACGAACACTGAAGCTTTCTTT. Its protein product is CASSNELGTNTEAFF. The V and J genes are TRBV18 and TRBJ1-1; no clear D gene. Trimming removed 6 bases from V and 1 base from J, with 15 bases in between. This CDR3 region has 15 residues. Germline V CDR1 and CDR2: KGHSH, LQKENI.

CDR3 DNA: TGTGCCAGCAGCCCTCTAAATCCACAGGGGGGATATAATTCACCCCTCCACTTT. Translation: CASSPLNPQGGYNSPLHF. The rearrangement uses TRBV21-1 and TRBJ1-6; the table gives TRBD1 as D, unverified against the DNA. TRBV21-1 is an annotated pseudogene. This CDR3 has 18 amino acids.

This chain connects TRBV7-2 to TRBJ2-7, with unresolved D. Germline CDR1 is SGHTA and CDR2 is FQGNSA. Trimming cost V 5 bases and J 7 bases, with 9 bases left between them. The length of the CDR3 is 11 residues. DNA of the CDR3: TGTGCCAGCAGCCGCGGTTTTGAGCAGTACTTC. Protein product: CASSRGFEQYF.

The sample holds one count of this clone. The chain is built from TRBV18 and TRBJ1-1; 7 bases match TRBD1. Germline CDR1 KGHSH, CDR2 LQKENI. V lost 3 bases to trimming and J lost 1 base; unmatched junction nucleotides: 5. The CDR3 runs to 15 residues. CDR3: CASSPRQGTNTEAFF. Written as DNA, the CDR3 is TGTGCCAGCTCACCCCGACAGGGAACGAACACTGAAGCTTTCTTT.

The chain carries TRBV30 and TRBJ1-2; D uncertain. Germline CDR1 and CDR2: GTSNPN and SVGIG (reference sequence). The CDR3 has 14 amino acids. CDR3 nucleotides: TGTGCTGGAAATAATGGGGAAGACTCCTATGGCTACACCTTC. This codes for CAGNNGEDSYGYTF. Supplemented by reference TRBV30 and TRBJ1-2, the full variable domain reads SQTIHQWPATLVQPVGSPLSLECTVEGTSNPNLYWYRQAAGRGLQLLFYSVGIGQISSEVPQNLSASRPQDRQFILSSKKLLLSDSGFYLCAGNNGEDSYGYTFGSGTRLTVV.

This clone was observed a single time. The genes are TRBV6-1 and TRBJ2-1; possibly TRBD2 for D (6 bases). This CDR3 is built from 15 residues. Per the germline V gene, CDR1 is MNHNS and CDR2 is SASEGT. Trimming shortened V by 0 bases and J by 3 bases, and 9 bases separated the two germline ends. CDR3 amino acids: CASSEAAGSYNEQFF. CDR3 nucleotides: TGTGCCAGCAGTGAAGCGGCGGGAAGCTACAATGAGCAGTTCTTC.

The chain employs TRBV6-1 and TRBJ2-7; D remains ambiguous. The germline CDR1 and CDR2 sequences are MNHNS and SASEGT. CDR3 length: 10 residues. The V gene lost 5 bases and the J gene lost 6 bases, with 5 bases spanning the gap. The CDR3 here is CASSRSEQYF. The CDR3 bases are TGTGCCAGCAGTCGTAGCGAGCAGTACTTC.

This chain joins TRBV5-4 and TRBJ2-7; 9 bases are shared with TRBD2. J was trimmed by 7 bases and V by 5 bases; bases with no gene match: 13. CDR1 is SGHNT, CDR2 YYREEE, per germline (reference sequence). The CDR3 has 15 residues. The CDR3, as DNA: TGTGCCAGCAGGAACCGGGGGGTAGCGGGGGAGGAGCAGTACTTC. Protein sequence: CASRNRGVAGEEQYF.

This clone came up once. The chain combines TRBV6-4 with TRBJ2-1; D is uncertain. Germline-derived CDR1 and CDR2 are MRHNA and SNTAGT. V was shortened by 0 bases and J by 10 bases, with 16 bases between the two germline ends. CDR3 length: 15 residues. CDR3 nucleotides: TGTGCCAGCAGTGACTCGAGTGGGCAGACCTCCGAGCAGTTCTTC. Translated, it gives CASSDSSGQTSEQFF.

CDR3 in DNA: TGCGCCAGCAGCCAAGATTTGGGGGGCACTAATGAAAAACTGTTTTTT. It yields the protein CASSQDLGGTNEKLFF. The V gene is TRBV4-3, the J gene TRBJ1-4; TRBD1 might be the D (6 bases). This CDR3 region has 16 residues. Per the germline V gene, CDR1 is LGHNA and CDR2 is YSLEER. Trimming stripped 0 bases from V and 2 bases from J, with 10 bases between.

The chain joins TRBV10-1 to TRBJ2-4; a possible D gene is TRBD1 (6 bases). The CDR3 contains 16 residues. Trimming shortened V by 7 bases and J by 6 bases, and 22 bases separated the two germline ends. The germline CDR1 and CDR2 sequences are WNHNN and SYGVQD (reference sequence). CDR3 DNA: TGCGCCAGCACCCAGGGGAGAATTGGTCGTGTAAACATTCAGTACTTC. Residues: CASTQGRIGRVNIQYF.

The chain has TRBV7-9 and TRBJ1-1; D may be TRBD1 (5 bases). The germline V and J ends were trimmed by 7 bases and 4 bases, with 13 bases remaining between them. This CDR3 region has 13 residues. The V gene's germline CDR1 is SEHNR and CDR2 FQNEAQ (reference sequence). The CDR3, as DNA: TGTGCCAGCACCCCAAGAACAGGCACTGAAGCTTTCTTT. Protein product: CASTPRTGTEAFF.

The chain employs TRBV5-4 and TRBJ2-7; maybe TRBD1 (5 bases). Germline CDR1 SGHNT, CDR2 YYREEE (reference sequence). The CDR3 totals 13 residues. The ends were cut back, 0 bases at V and 6 bases at J, with 10 bases in the middle. The CDR3 loop reads CASSLGSGREQYF. In DNA form, the CDR3 reads TGTGCCAGCAGCTTGGGTTCAGGGCGCGAGCAGTACTTC.

The chain joins TRBV29-1 to TRBJ1-1; 9 bases line up with TRBD1. This CDR3 spans 14 amino acids. Germline loops: CDR1 SQVTM, CDR2 ANQGSEA. J lost 2 bases, V lost 8 bases, and 9 bases had no gene match. The CDR3 region has the DNA TGCAGCACCCGGACAGGGGCGAGTAACACTGAAGCTTTCTTT. This translates into CSTRTGASNTEAFF.

CDR3 residues: CASSYSTVNHNSPLHF. In DNA, the CDR3 is TGTGCCAGCAGTTACTCGACAGTTAATCATAATTCACCCCTCCACTTT. The chain recombines TRBV6-6 with TRBJ1-6; D possibly corresponds to TRBD1 (5 bases). Trimming left V 0 bases short and J 5 bases short, with 11 bases between. Germline CDR1 reads MNHNY; CDR2 reads SVGAGI (reference sequence). The CDR3 totals 16 residues.

CDR3 sequence (DNA): TGTGCCAGCTCACCAACCACCGGGGAGCTGTTTTTT. This translates into CASSPTTGELFF. This rearrangement joins TRBV18 to TRBJ2-2, with D uncertain. Trimming removed 2 bases from V and 4 bases from J, with 2 bases in between. There are 12 residues in the CDR3. Germline V gives CDR1 KGHSH, CDR2 LQKENI.

The chain combines TRBV5-1 with TRBJ2-7; the D is unclear. The V gene lost 4 bases and the J gene lost 2 bases, with 16 bases spanning the gap. CDR3 length: 15 amino acids. Looked up from germline, CDR1 is SGHRS and CDR2 is YFSETQ. The CDR3 here is CASSLWQKSPYEQYF. The CDR3 nucleotides are TGCGCCAGCAGCCTGTGGCAGAAAAGTCCCTACGAGCAGTACTTC.

V gene TRBV15 combines with J gene TRBJ2-4; no definite D call. Germline CDR1 LNHNV, CDR2 YYDKDF (reference sequence). The CDR3 loop spans 14 amino acids. The V and J ends lost 4 bases and 0 bases respectively, with 7 bases between them. CDR3 sequence reads: CATSNGVAKNIQYF. The CDR3 DNA is TGTGCCACCAGCAACGGCGTAGCCAAAAACATTCAGTACTTC. Filled out from reference TRBV15 and TRBJ2-4, the complete variable domain reads DAMVIQNPRYQVTQFGKPVTLSCSQTLNHNVMYWYQQKSSQAPKLLFHYYDKDFNNEADTPDNFQSRRPNTSFCFLDIRSPGLGDTAMYLCATSNGVAKNIQYFGAGTRLSVL.

The chain recombines TRBV12-5 with TRBJ1-2, with 9 bases fitting TRBD1. Germline V gives CDR1 LGHNT, CDR2 FRNRAP. The CDR3 consists of 15 residues. V lost 1 base to trimming and J lost 3 bases; unmatched junction nucleotides: 3. The CDR3 region has the DNA TGTGCTAGTGGTTTGGGACAGGGGGAGGACTATGGCTACACCTTC. This sequence encodes CASGLGQGEDYGYTF.

The count of this clone is one. This rearrangement joins TRBV6-6 to TRBJ2-3; TRBD2 agrees at 7 bases. Germline trimming cut 1 base from V and 5 bases from J; bases unmatched to any gene: 9. This CDR3 spans 16 amino acids. Germline CDR1 is MNHNY and CDR2 is SVGAGI (reference sequence). In nucleotides, the CDR3 is TGTGCCAGCAGTTACTGGGATCGGGAGGCAGTAGATACGCAGTATTTT. Translating it yields CASSYWDREAVDTQYF.

CDR3 nucleotide sequence: TGTGCCACCAGCAGATCTAGGAGCTCCTACGAGCAGTACTTC. Amino acid sequence: CATSRSRSSYEQYF. V and J are TRBV15 and TRBJ2-7; D gene unclear. CDR3 length equals 14 residues. With 2 bases removed from V and 0 bases from J, the gap between germline ends came to 8 bases. The germline V gene encodes CDR1 LNHNV and CDR2 YYDKDF (reference sequence).